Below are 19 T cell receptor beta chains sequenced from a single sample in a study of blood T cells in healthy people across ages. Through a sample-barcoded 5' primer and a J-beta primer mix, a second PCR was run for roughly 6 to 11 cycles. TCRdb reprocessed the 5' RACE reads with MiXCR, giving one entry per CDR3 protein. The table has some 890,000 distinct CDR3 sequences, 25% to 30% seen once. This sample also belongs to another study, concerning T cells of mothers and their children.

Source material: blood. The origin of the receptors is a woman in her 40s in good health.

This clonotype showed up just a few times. The CDR3 DNA follows: TGTGCCAGCAGCGTAGAGGTTTCAGGGGGCAACACCGGGGAGCTGTTTTTT. Protein product: CASSVEVSGGNTGELFF. J is TRBJ2-2 and V is TRBV9; 8 positions match TRBD1. This CDR3 is 17 amino acids long. The trim removed 0 bases at V and 2 bases at J, leaving 6 bases unmatched. CDR1 SGDLS and CDR2 YYNGEE come from the germline V gene. Combining the CDR3 with reference TRBV9 and TRBJ2-2 gives the whole variable domain DSGVTQTPKHLITATGQRVTLRCSPRSGDLSVYWYQQSLDQGLQFLIQYYNGEERAKGNILERFSAQQFPDLHSELNLSSLELGDSALYFCASSVEVSGGNTGELFFGEGSRLTVL.

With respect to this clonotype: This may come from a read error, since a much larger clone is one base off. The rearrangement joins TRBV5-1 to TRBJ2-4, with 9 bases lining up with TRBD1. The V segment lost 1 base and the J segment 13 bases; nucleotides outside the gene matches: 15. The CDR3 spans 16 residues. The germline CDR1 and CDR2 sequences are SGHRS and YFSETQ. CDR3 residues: CASSLPGQGFGNEQYF. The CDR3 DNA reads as TGCGCCAGCAGCTTGCCGGGACAGGGTTTCGGGAATGAGCAGTACTTC.

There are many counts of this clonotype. CDR3 loop: CSAPMGTGRNYGYTF. CDR3 nucleotide sequence: TGCAGTGCTCCAATGGGGACAGGACGGAACTATGGCTACACCTTC. The V call is TRBV20-1, the J call TRBJ1-2; the match to TRBD1 covers 8 bases. The CDR3 loop spans 15 amino acids. J was trimmed by 2 bases and V by 5 bases; bases with no gene match: 10. Germline V lookup: CDR1 DFQATT, CDR2 SNEGSKA (reference sequence).

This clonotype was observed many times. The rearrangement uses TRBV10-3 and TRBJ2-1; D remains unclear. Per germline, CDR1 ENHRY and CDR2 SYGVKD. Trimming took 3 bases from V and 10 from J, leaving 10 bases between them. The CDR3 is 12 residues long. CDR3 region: CAISEKGGEQFF. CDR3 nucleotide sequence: TGTGCCATCAGTGAAAAAGGTGGAGAGCAGTTCTTC.

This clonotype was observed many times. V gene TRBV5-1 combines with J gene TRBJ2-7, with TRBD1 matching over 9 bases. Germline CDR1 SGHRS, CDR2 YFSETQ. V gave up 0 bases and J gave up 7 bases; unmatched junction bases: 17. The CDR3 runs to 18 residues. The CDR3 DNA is TGCGCCAGCAGCTTGGGTCGGGACAGGGTAGGGACCAATATGGAGCAGTACTTC. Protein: CASSLGRDRVGTNMEQYF.

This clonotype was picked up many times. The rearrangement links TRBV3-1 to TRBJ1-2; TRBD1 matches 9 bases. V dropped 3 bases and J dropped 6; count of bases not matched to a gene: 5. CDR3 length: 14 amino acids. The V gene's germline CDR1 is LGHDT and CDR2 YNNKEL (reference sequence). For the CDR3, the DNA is TGTGCCAGCAGCCAGACGGACAGGGGACATGGCTACACCTTC. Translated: CASSQTDRGHGYTF.

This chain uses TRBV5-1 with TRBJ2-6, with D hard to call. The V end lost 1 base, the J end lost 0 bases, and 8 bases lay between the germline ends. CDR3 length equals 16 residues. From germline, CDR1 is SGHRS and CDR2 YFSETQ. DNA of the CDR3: TGCGCCAGCAGCTTGCGTTTGTCCTCTGGGGCCAACGTCCTGACTTTC. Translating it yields CASSLRLSSGANVLTF.

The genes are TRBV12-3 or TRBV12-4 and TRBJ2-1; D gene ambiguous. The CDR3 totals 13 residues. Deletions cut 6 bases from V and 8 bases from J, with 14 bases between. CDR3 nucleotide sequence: TGTGCCAGCAGCCGATTTAATTCCGATGAGCAGTTCTTC. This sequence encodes CASSRFNSDEQFF.

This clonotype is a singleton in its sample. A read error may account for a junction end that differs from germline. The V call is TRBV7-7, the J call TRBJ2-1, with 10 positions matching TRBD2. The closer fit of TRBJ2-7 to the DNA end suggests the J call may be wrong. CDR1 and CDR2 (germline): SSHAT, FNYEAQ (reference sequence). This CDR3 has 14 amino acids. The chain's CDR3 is CASSLAGGNNEQYF. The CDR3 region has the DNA TGTGCTAGCAGCTTAGCGGGGGGTAACAATGAGCAGTACTTC.

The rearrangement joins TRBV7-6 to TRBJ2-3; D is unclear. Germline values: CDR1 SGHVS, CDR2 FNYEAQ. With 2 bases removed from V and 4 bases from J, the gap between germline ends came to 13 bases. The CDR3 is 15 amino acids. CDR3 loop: CASSLFAAQADTQYF. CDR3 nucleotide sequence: TGTGCCAGCAGCTTATTCGCGGCTCAGGCAGATACGCAGTATTTT.

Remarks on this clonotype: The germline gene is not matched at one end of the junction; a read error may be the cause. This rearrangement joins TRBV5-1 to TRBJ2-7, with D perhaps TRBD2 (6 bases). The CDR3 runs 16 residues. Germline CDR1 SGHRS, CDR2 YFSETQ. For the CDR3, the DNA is TGCGCCAGCAGCTTGGAACCGGGGGAAGTCAGGGTCGAGCAGGACTTC. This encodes CASSLEPGEVRVEQDF.

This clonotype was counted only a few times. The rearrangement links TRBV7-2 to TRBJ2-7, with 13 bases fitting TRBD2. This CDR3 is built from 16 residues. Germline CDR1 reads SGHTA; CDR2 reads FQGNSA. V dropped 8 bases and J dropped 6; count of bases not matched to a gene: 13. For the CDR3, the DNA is TGTGCCAGCGGACGAAGACCGGGACTAGCGGGGAGCGAGCAGTACTTC. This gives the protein CASGRRPGLAGSEQYF.

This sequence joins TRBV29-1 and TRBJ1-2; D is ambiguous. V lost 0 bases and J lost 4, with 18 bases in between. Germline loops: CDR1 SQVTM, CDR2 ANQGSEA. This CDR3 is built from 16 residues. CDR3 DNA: TGCAGCGTTGAAGATCCCCCGGGGTCGGTGGCCTATGGCTACACCTTC. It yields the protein CSVEDPPGSVAYGYTF.

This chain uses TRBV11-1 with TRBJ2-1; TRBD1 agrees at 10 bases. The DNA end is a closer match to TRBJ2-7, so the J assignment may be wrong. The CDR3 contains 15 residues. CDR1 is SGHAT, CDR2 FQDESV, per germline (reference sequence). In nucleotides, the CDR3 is TGTGCCAGCAGCGCCGGGACAGGGGCTAACAATGAGCAGTACTTC. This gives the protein CASSAGTGANNEQYF.

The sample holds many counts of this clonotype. The CDR3 here is CASSLFIGGQGTSGYTF. In nucleotides, the CDR3 is TGTGCCAGCAGCTTATTTATTGGAGGACAGGGGACGTCTGGCTACACCTTC. The genes are TRBV7-2 and TRBJ1-2; 9 nucleotides line up with TRBD1. The CDR3 totals 17 residues. V was pared by 2 bases and J by 7 bases, with 14 bases of the junction left unmatched. In germline, CDR1 is SGHTA, CDR2 FQGNSA.

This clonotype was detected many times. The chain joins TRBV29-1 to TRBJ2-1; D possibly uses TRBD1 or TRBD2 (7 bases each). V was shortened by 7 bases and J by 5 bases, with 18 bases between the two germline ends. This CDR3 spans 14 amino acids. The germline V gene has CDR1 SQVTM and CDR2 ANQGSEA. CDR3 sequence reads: CSARGGARNNEQFF. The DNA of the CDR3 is TGCAGCGCCAGGGGGGGGGCAAGGAACAATGAGCAGTTCTTC.

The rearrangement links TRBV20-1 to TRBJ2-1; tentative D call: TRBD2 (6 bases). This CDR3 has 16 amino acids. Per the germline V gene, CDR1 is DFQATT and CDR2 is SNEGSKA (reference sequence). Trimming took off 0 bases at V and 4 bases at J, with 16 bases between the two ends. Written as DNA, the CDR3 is TGCAGTGCTAGAGATAGGGCGGGGCCGATTTACAATGAGCAGTTCTTC. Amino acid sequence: CSARDRAGPIYNEQFF.

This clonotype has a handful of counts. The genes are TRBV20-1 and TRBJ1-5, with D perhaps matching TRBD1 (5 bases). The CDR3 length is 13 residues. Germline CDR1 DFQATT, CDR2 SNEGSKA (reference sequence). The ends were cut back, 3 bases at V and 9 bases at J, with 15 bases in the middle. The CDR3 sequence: CSARGHPKGPQHF. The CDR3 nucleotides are TGCAGTGCTAGGGGGCATCCTAAAGGGCCCCAGCATTTT.

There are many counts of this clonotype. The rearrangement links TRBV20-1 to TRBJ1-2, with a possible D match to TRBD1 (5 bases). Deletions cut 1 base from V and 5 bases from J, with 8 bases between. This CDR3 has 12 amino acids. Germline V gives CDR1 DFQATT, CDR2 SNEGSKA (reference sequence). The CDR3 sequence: CSARGQIYGYTF. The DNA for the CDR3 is TGCAGTGCTAGAGGACAGATATATGGCTACACCTTC.